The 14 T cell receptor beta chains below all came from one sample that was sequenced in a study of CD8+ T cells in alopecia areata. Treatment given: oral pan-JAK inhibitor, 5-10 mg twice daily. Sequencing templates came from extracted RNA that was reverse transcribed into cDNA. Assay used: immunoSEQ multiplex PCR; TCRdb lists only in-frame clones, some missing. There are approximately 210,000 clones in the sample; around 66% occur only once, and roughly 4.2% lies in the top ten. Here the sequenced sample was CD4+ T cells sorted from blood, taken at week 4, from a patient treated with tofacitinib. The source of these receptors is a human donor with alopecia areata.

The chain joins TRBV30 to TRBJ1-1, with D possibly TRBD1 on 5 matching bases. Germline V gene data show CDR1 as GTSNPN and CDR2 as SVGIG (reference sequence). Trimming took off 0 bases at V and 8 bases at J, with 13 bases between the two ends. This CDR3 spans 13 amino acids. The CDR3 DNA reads TGTGCCTGGAGTGTAGGGACCATCTTGGAAGCTTTCTTT. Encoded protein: CAWSVGTILEAFF.

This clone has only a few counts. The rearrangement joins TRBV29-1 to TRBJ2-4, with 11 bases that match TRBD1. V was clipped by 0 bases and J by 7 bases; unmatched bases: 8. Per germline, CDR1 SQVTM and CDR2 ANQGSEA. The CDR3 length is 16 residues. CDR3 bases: TGCAGCGTTGAAGATACCGGACAGGGGGCGATCAACATTCAGTACTTC. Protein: CSVEDTGQGAINIQYF.

This chain's CDR3 is CASSSISADTQYF. The CDR3, as DNA: TGTGCCAGCAGCTCTATTAGCGCAGATACGCAGTATTTT. The chain carries TRBV7-2 and TRBJ2-3; TRBD2 might be the D (5 bases). Germline CDR1 reads SGHTA; CDR2 reads FQGNSA. The CDR3 is 13 residues long. Trimming cost V 4 bases and J 4 bases, with 9 bases left between them.

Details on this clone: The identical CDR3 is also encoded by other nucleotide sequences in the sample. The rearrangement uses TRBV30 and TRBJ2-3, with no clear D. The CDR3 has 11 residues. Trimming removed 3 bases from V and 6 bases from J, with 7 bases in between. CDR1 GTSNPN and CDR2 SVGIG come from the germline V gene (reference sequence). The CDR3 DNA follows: TGTGCCTGGAGAGTCGGGGATACGCAGTATTTT. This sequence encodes CAWRVGDTQYF.

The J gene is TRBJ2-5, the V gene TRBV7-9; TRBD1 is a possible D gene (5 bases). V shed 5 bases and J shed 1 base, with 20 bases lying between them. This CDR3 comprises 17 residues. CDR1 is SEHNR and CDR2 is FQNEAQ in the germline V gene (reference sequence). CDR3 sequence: CASSLTPTWGLQETQYF. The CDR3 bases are TGTGCCAGCAGCCTAACCCCAACGTGGGGCCTCCAAGAGACCCAGTACTTC. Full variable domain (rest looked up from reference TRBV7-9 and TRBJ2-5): DTGVSQNPRHKITKRGQNVTFRCDPISEHNRLYWYRQTLGQGPEFLTYFQNEAQLEKSRLLSDRFSAERPKGSFSTLEIQRTEQGDSAMYLCASSLTPTWGLQETQYFGPGTRLLVL.

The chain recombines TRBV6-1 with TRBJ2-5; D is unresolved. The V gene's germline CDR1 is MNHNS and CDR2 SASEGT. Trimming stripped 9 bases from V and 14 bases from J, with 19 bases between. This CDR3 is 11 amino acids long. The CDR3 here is CASSRRFLPYF. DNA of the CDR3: TGTGCCAGTAGCAGGCGATTCCTCCCATACTTC.

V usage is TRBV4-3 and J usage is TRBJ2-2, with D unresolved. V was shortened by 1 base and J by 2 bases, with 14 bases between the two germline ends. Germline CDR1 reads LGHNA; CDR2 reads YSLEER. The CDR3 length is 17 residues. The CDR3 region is CASSQVTVEVNTGELFF. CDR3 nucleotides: TGCGCCAGCAGCCAAGTAACGGTAGAGGTAAACACCGGGGAGCTGTTTTTT.

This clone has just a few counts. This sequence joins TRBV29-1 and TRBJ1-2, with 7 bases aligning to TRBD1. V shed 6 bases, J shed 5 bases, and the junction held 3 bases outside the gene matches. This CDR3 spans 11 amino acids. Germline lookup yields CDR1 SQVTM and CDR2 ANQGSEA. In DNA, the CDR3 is TGCAGCGTCGGGACAGTTTATGGCTACACCTTC. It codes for CSVGTVYGYTF.

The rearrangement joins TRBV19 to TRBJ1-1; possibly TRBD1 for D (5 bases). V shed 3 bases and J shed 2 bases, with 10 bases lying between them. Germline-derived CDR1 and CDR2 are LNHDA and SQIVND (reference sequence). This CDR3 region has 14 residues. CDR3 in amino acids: CASSMTTGNTEAFF. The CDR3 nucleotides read TGTGCCAGTAGTATGACTACAGGAAACACTGAAGCTTTCTTT.

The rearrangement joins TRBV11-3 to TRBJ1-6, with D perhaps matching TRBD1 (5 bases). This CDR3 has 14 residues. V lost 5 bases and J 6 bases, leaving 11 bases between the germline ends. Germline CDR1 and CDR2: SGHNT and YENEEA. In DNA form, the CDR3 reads TGTGCCAGCAGCGCGGCAGGGACTAATTCACCCCTCCACTTT. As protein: CASSAAGTNSPLHF.

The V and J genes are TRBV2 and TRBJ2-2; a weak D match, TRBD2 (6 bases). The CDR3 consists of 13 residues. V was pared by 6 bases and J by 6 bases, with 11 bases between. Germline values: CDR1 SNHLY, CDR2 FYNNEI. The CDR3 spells CASSLLASGELFF. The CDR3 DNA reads TGTGCCAGCAGCCTACTAGCTTCCGGGGAGCTGTTTTTT.

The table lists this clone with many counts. CDR3 sequence: CSARIGDTQYF. DNA for the CDR3: TGCAGTGCCAGAATAGGGGATACGCAGTATTTT. The chain couples TRBV20-1 to TRBJ2-3; no clear D gene. Trimming removed 6 bases at V and 6 bases at J, with 10 bases between. The CDR3 covers 11 residues. Per the germline V gene, CDR1 is DFQATT and CDR2 is SNEGSKA (reference sequence).

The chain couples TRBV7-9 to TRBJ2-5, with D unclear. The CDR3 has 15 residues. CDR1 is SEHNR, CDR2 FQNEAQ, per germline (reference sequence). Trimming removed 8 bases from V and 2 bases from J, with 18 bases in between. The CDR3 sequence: CASSNLLGKQETQYF. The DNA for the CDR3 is TGTGCCAGCTCGAATCTACTGGGGAAACAAGAGACCCAGTACTTC.

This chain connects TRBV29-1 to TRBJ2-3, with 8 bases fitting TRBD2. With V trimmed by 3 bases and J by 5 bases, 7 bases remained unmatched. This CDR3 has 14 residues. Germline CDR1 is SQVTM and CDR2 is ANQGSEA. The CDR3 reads CSVDMRGAIDTQYF. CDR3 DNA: TGCAGCGTTGATATGCGGGGGGCAATAGATACGCAGTATTTT.